These T cell receptor beta chains were read from a single sample in a study. TCRdb re-derived calls from the 5' RACE reads in MiXCR, one entry per CDR3 protein. This table has about 59,000 distinct CDR3 sequences, about a fifth appearing once. Sequencing used tumor-infiltrating Tregs sorted from the breast tumor. These receptors were taken from a female donor with breast cancer. The CDR3 runs from the conserved cysteine through the conserved F or W.

v_call cdr3_aa
TRBV7-2 CASSSMYGTEAFF
TRBV12-3/TRBV12-4 CASSRSGATDTQYF
TRBV2 CASSARTGHGETQYF
TRBV20-1 CSARGKSGYNEQFF
TRBV6-5 CASSSTGDYGYTF
TRBV6-1 CASTPGLAGTYHEQFF
TRBV12-3/TRBV12-4 CASSLGQGGNTEAFF
TRBV28 CASSTRETQYF
TRBV11-2 CASSKGTRSSTDTQYF
TRBV7-2 CASSLGPGYSPLHF
TRBV24-1 CAVGERQGAREQYF
TRBV3-1 CASSLGVAGVEYF
TRBV4-1 CASSHANRDSNEQFF
TRBV7-9 CASSSPDTYYSPLHF
TRBV10-2 CASSESLKTGEVRGYTF
TRBV6-2/TRBV6-3 CASSNPSGSYEQYF
TRBV5-1 CASSLGNAVDEQFF